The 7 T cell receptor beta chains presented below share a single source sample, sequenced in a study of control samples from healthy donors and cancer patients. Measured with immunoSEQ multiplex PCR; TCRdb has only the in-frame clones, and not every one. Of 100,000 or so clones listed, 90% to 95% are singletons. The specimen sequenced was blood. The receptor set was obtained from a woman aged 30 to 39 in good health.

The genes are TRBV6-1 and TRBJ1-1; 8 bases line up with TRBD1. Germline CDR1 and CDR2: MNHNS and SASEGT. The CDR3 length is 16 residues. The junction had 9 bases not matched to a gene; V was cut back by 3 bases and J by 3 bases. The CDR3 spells CASSDRNRGRDTEAFF. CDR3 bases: TGTGCCAGCAGTGACCGAAACAGGGGGAGAGACACTGAAGCTTTCTTT.

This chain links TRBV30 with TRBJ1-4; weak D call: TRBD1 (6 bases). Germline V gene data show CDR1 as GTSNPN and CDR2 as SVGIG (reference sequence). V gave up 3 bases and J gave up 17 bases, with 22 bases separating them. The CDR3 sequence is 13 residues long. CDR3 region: CAWSLNPGGGGFF. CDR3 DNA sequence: TGTGCCTGGAGCCTCAACCCGGGGGGCGGTGGTTTTTTT.

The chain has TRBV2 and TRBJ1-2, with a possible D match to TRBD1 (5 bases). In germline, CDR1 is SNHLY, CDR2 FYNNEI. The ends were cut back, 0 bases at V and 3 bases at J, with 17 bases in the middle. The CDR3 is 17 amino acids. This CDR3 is CASSEASGAGMDYGYTF. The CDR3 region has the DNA TGTGCCAGCAGTGAAGCGTCTGGGGCAGGGATGGACTATGGCTACACCTTC.

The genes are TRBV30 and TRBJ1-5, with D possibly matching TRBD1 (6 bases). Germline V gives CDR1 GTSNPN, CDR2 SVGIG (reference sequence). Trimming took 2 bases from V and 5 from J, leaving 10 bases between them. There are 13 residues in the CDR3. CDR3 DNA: TGTGCCTGGAGTCAAGGGGGGGATCAGCCCCAGCATTTT. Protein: CAWSQGGDQPQHF.

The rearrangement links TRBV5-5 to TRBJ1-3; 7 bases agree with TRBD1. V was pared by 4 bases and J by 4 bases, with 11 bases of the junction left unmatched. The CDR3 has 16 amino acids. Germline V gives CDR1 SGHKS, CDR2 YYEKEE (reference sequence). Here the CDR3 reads CASSTSLTGEGNTIYF. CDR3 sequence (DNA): TGTGCCAGCAGCACTTCACTCACAGGGGAGGGAAACACCATATATTTT. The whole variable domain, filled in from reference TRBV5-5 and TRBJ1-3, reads DAGVTQSPTHLIKTRGQQVTLRCSPISGHKSVSWYQQVLGQGPQFIFQYYEKEERGRGNFPDRFSARQFPNYSSELNVNALLLGDSALYLCASSTSLTGEGNTIYFGEGSWLTVV.

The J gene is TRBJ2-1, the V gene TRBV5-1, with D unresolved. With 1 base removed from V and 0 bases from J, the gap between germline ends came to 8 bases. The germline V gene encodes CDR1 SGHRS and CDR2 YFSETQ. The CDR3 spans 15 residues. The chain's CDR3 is CASSLTRSSYNEQFF. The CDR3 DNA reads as TGCGCCAGCAGCTTGACGAGGAGCTCCTACAATGAGCAGTTCTTC.

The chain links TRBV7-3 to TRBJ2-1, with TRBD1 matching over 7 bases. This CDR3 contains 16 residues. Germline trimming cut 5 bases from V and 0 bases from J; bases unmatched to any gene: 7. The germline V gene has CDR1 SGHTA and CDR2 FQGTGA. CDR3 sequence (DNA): TGTGCCAGCAGCCCACTAGGGGGCAGCTCCTACAATGAGCAGTTCTTC. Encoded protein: CASSPLGGSSYNEQFF.